These T cell receptor beta chains were read from a single sample in a study of cytomegalovirus exposure and HLA in healthy donors. The assay was immunoSEQ multiplex PCR, and TCRdb's table has in-frame clones only and misses some. The sample carries about 150,000 clones, 77% recorded once. What was sequenced was PBMCs. All receptors come from a young man in good health and CMV-seronegative. Each CDR3 is given with its conserved first and last residue. A D gene is named only where the DNA matches it firmly. The listing skips clone size in some rows; elsewhere it reads once, few, many or a size class.

j_call: TRBJ2-3; v_call: TRBV9; d_call: TRBD2; clone_size: -; cdr3_aa: CASSVATSGRDTQYF; cdr3_nt: TGTGCCAGCAGCGTAGCTACTAGCGGGCGAGATACGCAGTATTTT
j_call: TRBJ2-3; v_call: TRBV7-9; d_call: -; clone_size: -; cdr3_aa: CASYYSRGGTDTQYF; cdr3_nt: TGTGCCAGCTATTACTCCAGGGGGGGCACAGATACGCAGTATTTT
j_call: TRBJ2-7; v_call: TRBV5-1; d_call: -; clone_size: -; cdr3_aa: CASSSLPGGEQYF; cdr3_nt: TGCGCCAGCAGCTCCCTTCCGGGCGGGGAGCAGTACTTC
j_call: TRBJ1-1; v_call: TRBV13; d_call: -; clone_size: -; cdr3_aa: CASSSAGGHTEAFF; cdr3_nt: TGTGCCAGCAGCTCGGCGGGAGGGCACACTGAAGCTTTCTTT
j_call: TRBJ1-5; v_call: TRBV7-8; d_call: -; clone_size: few; cdr3_aa: CASSSWTEGRQPQHF; cdr3_nt: TGTGCCAGCAGCTCTTGGACAGAAGGTCGTCAGCCCCAGCATTTT
j_call: TRBJ1-2; v_call: TRBV11-3; d_call: -; clone_size: -; cdr3_aa: CASSRYEAYGYTF; cdr3_nt: TGTGCCAGCAGCCGTTATGAGGCATATGGCTACACCTTC
j_call: TRBJ2-1; v_call: TRBV29-1; d_call: -; clone_size: -; cdr3_aa: CSVTTGYEQFF; cdr3_nt: TGCAGCGTCACGACTGGGTATGAGCAGTTCTTC
j_call: TRBJ2-5; v_call: TRBV9; d_call: TRBD2; clone_size: -; cdr3_aa: CASSVGGLAGVAETQYF; cdr3_nt: TGTGCCAGCAGCGTAGGAGGGTTAGCGGGAGTGGCGGAGACCCAGTACTTC
j_call: TRBJ2-7; v_call: TRBV30; d_call: TRBD2; clone_size: -; cdr3_aa: CAIEDGGAEQYF; cdr3_nt: TGTGCCATCGAAGACGGGGGGGCCGAGCAGTACTTC
j_call: TRBJ2-1; v_call: TRBV2; d_call: TRBD2; clone_size: -; cdr3_aa: CASSEATGGSYNEQFF; cdr3_nt: TGTGCCAGCAGTGAAGCGACGGGAGGATCATACAATGAGCAGTTCTTC
j_call: TRBJ2-7; v_call: TRBV5-1; d_call: -; clone_size: -; cdr3_aa: CASSFSSGSYEQYF; cdr3_nt: TGCGCCAGCAGCTTCAGTAGCGGCTCCTACGAGCAGTACTTC
j_call: TRBJ1-2; v_call: TRBV19; d_call: -; clone_size: -; cdr3_aa: CASSIDRAYGYTF; cdr3_nt: TGTGCCAGTAGTATCGACAGAGCGTATGGCTACACCTTC
j_call: TRBJ2-3; v_call: TRBV5-1; d_call: TRBD2; clone_size: -; cdr3_aa: CASSLEREGADTQYF; cdr3_nt: TGCGCCAGCAGCCTCGAGCGGGAGGGTGCCGATACGCAGTATTTT
j_call: TRBJ2-1; v_call: TRBV2; d_call: TRBD2; clone_size: once; cdr3_aa: CASRLAGNEQFF; cdr3_nt: TGTGCCAGCAGACTAGCGGGGAATGAGCAGTTCTTC
j_call: TRBJ2-6; v_call: TRBV4-1; d_call: TRBD1; clone_size: -; cdr3_aa: CASSHRTGYGSGANVLTF; cdr3_nt: TGCGCCAGCAGCCACCGGACAGGGTATGGGTCTGGGGCCAACGTCCTGACTTTC
j_call: TRBJ2-7; v_call: TRBV5-1; d_call: TRBD1; clone_size: -; cdr3_aa: CASSLGWGQGGNYEQYF; cdr3_nt: TGCGCCAGCAGCTTGGGGTGGGGACAGGGGGGAAACTACGAGCAGTACTTC
j_call: TRBJ1-6; v_call: TRBV4-2; d_call: TRBD1; clone_size: -; cdr3_aa: CASSQDLRQGAWSPLHF; cdr3_nt: TGTGCCAGCAGCCAAGATCTGAGACAGGGGGCTTGGTCACCCCTCCACTTT
j_call: TRBJ2-2; v_call: TRBV2; d_call: TRBD1; clone_size: -; cdr3_aa: CASKTGGTDTGELFF; cdr3_nt: TGTGCCAGCAAGACAGGGGGAACGGACACCGGGGAGCTGTTTTTT
j_call: TRBJ1-4; v_call: TRBV7-2; d_call: -; clone_size: few; cdr3_aa: CASSLFTGGYEKLFF; cdr3_nt: TGTGCCAGCAGCTTATTCACAGGAGGGTATGAAAAACTGTTTTTT
j_call: TRBJ2-1; v_call: TRBV9; d_call: TRBD2; clone_size: few; cdr3_aa: CASSVEGFIAGGIGGGEQFF; cdr3_nt: TGTGCCAGCAGCGTAGAGGGATTTATAGCGGGAGGGATTGGCGGGGGTGAGCAGTTCTTC
j_call: TRBJ2-7; v_call: TRBV6-5; d_call: TRBD2; clone_size: -; cdr3_aa: CASSFIAGGTYEQYF; cdr3_nt: TGTGCCAGCAGTTTTATAGCGGGGGGGACCTACGAGCAGTACTTC
j_call: TRBJ2-3; v_call: TRBV5-4; d_call: TRBD2; clone_size: few; cdr3_aa: CASSLGLAGEGTQYF; cdr3_nt: TGTGCCAGCAGCTTAGGACTAGCGGGAGAGGGGACGCAGTATTTT
j_call: TRBJ1-4; v_call: TRBV7-6; d_call: -; clone_size: -; cdr3_aa: CASSLVPLDGALNEKLFF; cdr3_nt: TGTGCCAGCAGCTTAGTCCCTCTTGATGGGGCCCTTAATGAAAAACTGTTTTTT
j_call: TRBJ2-2; v_call: TRBV4-1; d_call: -; clone_size: -; cdr3_aa: CASSRYFSGETGELFF; cdr3_nt: TGCGCCAGCAGCCGATACTTCTCAGGGGAGACCGGGGAGCTGTTTTTT
j_call: TRBJ2-5; v_call: TRBV7-2; d_call: TRBD2; clone_size: once; cdr3_aa: CASSYSGSETQYF; cdr3_nt: TGTGCCAGCAGCTATAGCGGGAGTGAGACCCAGTACTTC
j_call: TRBJ1-1; v_call: TRBV21-1; d_call: -; clone_size: once; cdr3_aa: CASSLTGVRSPLPGAFF; cdr3_nt: TGTGCCAGCAGCTTAACAGGGGTCAGGTCCCCCCTGCCTGGAGCTTTCTTT
j_call: TRBJ1-5; v_call: TRBV4-1; d_call: -; clone_size: -; cdr3_aa: CASSQETAAQPQHF; cdr3_nt: TGCGCCAGCAGCCAAGAGACAGCAGCCCAGCCCCAGCATTTT
j_call: TRBJ1-2; v_call: TRBV19; d_call: TRBD1; clone_size: -; cdr3_aa: CASSVSGTGGDDYGYTF; cdr3_nt: TGTGCCAGTAGTGTCTCCGGGACAGGGGGCGACGACTATGGCTACACCTTC
j_call: TRBJ2-7; v_call: TRBV29-1; d_call: -; clone_size: -; cdr3_aa: CSVECFQGSVYEQYF; cdr3_nt: TGCAGCGTTGAGTGCTTTCAGGGGTCGGTCTACGAGCAGTACTTC
j_call: TRBJ2-3; v_call: TRBV27; d_call: TRBD2; clone_size: -; cdr3_aa: CASRLGGDTQYF; cdr3_nt: TGTGCCAGCAGACTGGGAGGGGATACGCAGTATTTT
j_call: TRBJ2-1; v_call: TRBV25-1; d_call: -; clone_size: once; cdr3_aa: CASSEWMGGNEQFF; cdr3_nt: TGTGCCAGCAGTGAATGGATGGGGGGCAATGAGCAGTTCTTC
j_call: TRBJ2-5; v_call: TRBV7-9; d_call: TRBD2; clone_size: -; cdr3_aa: CASSLASGLAGLDQETQYF; cdr3_nt: TGTGCCAGCAGCTTAGCATCCGGACTAGCGGGACTAGACCAAGAGACCCAGTACTTC
j_call: TRBJ2-2; v_call: TRBV9; d_call: -; clone_size: -; cdr3_aa: CASSGPGIGELFF; cdr3_nt: TGTGCCAGCAGCGGACCAGGGATCGGGGAGCTGTTTTTT
j_call: TRBJ2-7; v_call: TRBV5-1; d_call: -; clone_size: -; cdr3_aa: CASSSRSREEQYF; cdr3_nt: TGCGCCAGCAGCTCCCGGAGCCGGGAGGAGCAGTACTTC
j_call: TRBJ2-2; v_call: TRBV5-4; d_call: TRBD2; clone_size: -; cdr3_aa: CASSPGTSGLRGTGELFF; cdr3_nt: TGTGCCAGCAGCCCAGGGACTAGCGGCCTCCGAGGGACCGGGGAGCTGTTTTTT
j_call: TRBJ1-5; v_call: TRBV19; d_call: -; clone_size: once; cdr3_aa: CASSTSSNQPQHF; cdr3_nt: TGTGCCAGTAGTACCAGTAGCAATCAGCCCCAGCATTTT
j_call: TRBJ1-3; v_call: TRBV18; d_call: -; clone_size: once; cdr3_aa: CASSPSPGNTIYF; cdr3_nt: TGTGCCAGCTCACCGAGCCCTGGAAACACCATATATTTT
j_call: TRBJ2-5; v_call: TRBV5-1; d_call: TRBD2; clone_size: -; cdr3_aa: CASRWVSGTIGETQYF; cdr3_nt: TGCGCCAGCCGTTGGGTTAGCGGGACAATAGGAGAGACCCAGTACTTC
j_call: TRBJ2-7; v_call: TRBV2; d_call: -; clone_size: -; cdr3_aa: CASKRETYEQYF; cdr3_nt: TGTGCCAGCAAGCGAGAAACCTACGAGCAGTACTTC
j_call: TRBJ1-5; v_call: TRBV19; d_call: -; clone_size: -; cdr3_aa: CATKRGYGQPQHF; cdr3_nt: TGTGCCACCAAAAGGGGGTACGGGCAGCCCCAGCATTTT
j_call: TRBJ2-1; v_call: TRBV2; d_call: -; clone_size: -; cdr3_aa: CASRAQEGSFGNEQFF; cdr3_nt: TGTGCCAGCAGGGCCCAGGAGGGATCTTTTGGTAATGAGCAGTTCTTC
j_call: TRBJ2-7; v_call: TRBV5-8; d_call: -; clone_size: few; cdr3_aa: CASRGPGTYEQYF; cdr3_nt: TGTGCCAGCAGAGGTCCAGGGACCTACGAGCAGTACTTC
j_call: TRBJ2-3; v_call: TRBV29-1; d_call: TRBD1; clone_size: -; cdr3_aa: CSAYPRDRAFTDTQYF; cdr3_nt: TGCAGCGCCTACCCCCGGGACAGAGCTTTCACAGATACGCAGTATTTT